Shown below are 11 T cell receptor beta chains from a single sample sequenced in a study of the immune and genomic landscape of osteosarcoma. Profiling relied on immunoSEQ multiplex PCR, and the TCRdb table lists in-frame clones only, not all of them. The sample shows around 760 clones, about 61% of them seen only once. Sequencing was carried out using primary tumor tissue from the humerus. These TCRs come from a woman in her 70s with osteosarcoma.

The J gene is TRBJ1-2, the V gene TRBV10-3; the match to TRBD1 covers 7 bases. The length of the CDR3 is 12 residues. Germline CDR1 ENHRY, CDR2 SYGVKD. V was pared by 10 bases and J by 4 bases, with 6 bases of the junction left unmatched. Here the CDR3 DNA reads TGTGCCAGCGGGGACAGCAGCTATGGCTACACCTTC. Amino acid sequence: CASGDSSYGYTF.

J is TRBJ2-7 and V is TRBV5-1; 7 bases map to TRBD1. Germline V gene lookup returns CDR1 SGHRS and CDR2 YFSETQ. This CDR3 comprises 12 residues. J lost 5 bases, V lost 5 bases, and 4 bases had no gene match. The CDR3 loop reads CASSQQGHEQYF. CDR3 DNA sequence: TGCGCCAGCAGTCAACAGGGGCACGAGCAGTACTTC. The full variable domain, completed using reference TRBV5-1 and TRBJ2-7, is KAGVTQTPRYLIKTRGQQVTLSCSPISGHRSVSWYQQTPGQGLQFLFEYFSETQRNKGNFPGRFSGRQFSNSRSEMNVSTLELGDSALYLCASSQQGHEQYFGPGTRLTVT.

The chain recombines TRBV5-1 with TRBJ1-3; D is uncertain. The CDR3 spans 16 residues. V was clipped by 2 bases and J by 2 bases, with 14 bases between them. Germline assignment: CDR1 SGHRS and CDR2 YFSETQ. The CDR3 bases are TGCGCCAGCAGCTTAGCCGGTAGCCTGGCTGGAAACACCATATATTTT. Translation: CASSLAGSLAGNTIYF. The complete variable domain, with remaining parts taken from reference TRBV5-1 and TRBJ1-3, reads KAGVTQTPRYLIKTRGQQVTLSCSPISGHRSVSWYQQTPGQGLQFLFEYFSETQRNKGNFPGRFSGRQFSNSRSEMNVSTLELGDSALYLCASSLAGSLAGNTIYFGEGSWLTVV.

The gene calls are TRBV9 and TRBJ2-5; the D gene is possibly TRBD1 (6 bases). Germline V lookup: CDR1 SGDLS, CDR2 YYNGEE. The V end was cut by 2 bases, the J end by 1 base, with 9 bases between. The CDR3 length is 14 residues. DNA of the CDR3: TGTGCCAGCAGCGTCACAGGGCGCCAAGAGACCCAGTACTTC. This gives the protein CASSVTGRQETQYF.

The chain recombines TRBV6-5 with TRBJ1-2, with TRBD1 matching over 12 bases. Germline V lookup: CDR1 MNHEY, CDR2 SVGAGI. V shed 7 bases, J shed 5 bases, and the junction held 8 bases outside the gene matches. This CDR3 has 15 amino acids. The DNA for the CDR3 is TGTGCCAGCACCAAGGGGGGACAGGGGGCGTATGGCTACACCTTC. Amino acids: CASTKGGQGAYGYTF.

The V gene is TRBV7-8, the J gene TRBJ2-7; 7 bases are a match to TRBD1. V lost 5 bases and J lost 5; bases outside the gene matches: 12. Per germline, CDR1 SGHVS and CDR2 FQNEAQ. This CDR3 region has 15 residues. DNA of the CDR3: TGTGCCAGCAGCCTCGTGGGTAGGGGGCTCAACGAGCAGTACTTC. Its protein product is CASSLVGRGLNEQYF.

The chain is built from TRBV7-8 and TRBJ1-3, with unresolved D. Per germline, CDR1 SGHVS and CDR2 FQNEAQ. The CDR3 contains 16 residues. V lost 2 bases and J 1 base, leaving 12 bases between the germline ends. The CDR3 coding sequence is TGTGCCAGCAGCTTATTGAGGGAAGGGTCTGGAAACACCATATATTTT. Amino acid sequence: CASSLLREGSGNTIYF.

CDR3 sequence reads: CASSPGLAGARTDTQYF. The CDR3 bases are TGTGCCAGCAGCCCGGGACTAGCGGGGGCCCGCACAGATACGCAGTATTTT. The chain employs TRBV7-9 and TRBJ2-3, with 14 bases fitting TRBD2. Germline trimming cut 5 bases from V and 1 base from J; bases unmatched to any gene: 5. From germline, CDR1 is SEHNR and CDR2 FQNEAQ (reference sequence). The CDR3 is 17 amino acids.

The chain is built from TRBV7-9 and TRBJ1-4, with D uncertain. Trimming took off 1 base at V and 6 bases at J, with 6 bases between the two ends. This CDR3 contains 13 residues. Germline V gene lookup returns CDR1 SEHNR and CDR2 FQNEAQ (reference sequence). The CDR3 DNA reads TGTGCCAGCAGCTTAGTTGAATATGAAAAACTGTTTTTT. Translation gives CASSLVEYEKLFF.

The chain is built from TRBV7-2 and TRBJ2-5, with 10 bases aligning to TRBD2. V gave up 1 base and J gave up 5 bases; unmatched junction bases: 7. Germline values: CDR1 SGHTA, CDR2 FQGNSA. The length of the CDR3 is 16 residues. The CDR3 protein is CASSLVVLAGAETQYF. CDR3 coding DNA: TGTGCCAGCAGCTTAGTTGTGCTAGCGGGGGCTGAGACCCAGTACTTC. Using reference TRBV7-2 and TRBJ2-5 for the parts outside the CDR3, the full variable domain is GAGVSQSPSNKVTEKGKDVELRCDPISGHTALYWYRQSLGQGLEFLIYFQGNSAPDKSGLPSDRFSAERTGGSVSTLTIQRTQQEDSAVYLCASSLVVLAGAETQYFGPGTRLLVL.

Within the sample, this clone is hyperexpanded. V is TRBV6-6 and J is TRBJ1-1, with D unclear. V was cut by 4 bases and J by 0 bases, with 6 bases left in between. The length of the CDR3 is 13 residues. Germline CDR1 is MNHNY and CDR2 is SVGAGI (reference sequence). This CDR3 reads CASSSTLNTEAFF. DNA for the CDR3: TGTGCCAGCAGTTCCACCTTGAACACTGAAGCTTTCTTT.